A selection of T cell receptor beta chains follows, all from one sample in a study of CD8 T cells in Susac syndrome. TCRdb called the immunoSEQ multiplex PCR reads again in MiXCR, with one record for every CDR3 protein. The data contain approximately 150,000 distinct CDR3 sequences, roughly 94% of them singletons. Input material: CD4+ T cells from PBMCs. The receptors were gathered from a human donor with multiple sclerosis. Both conserved end residues are part of each CDR3. A D gene is named only where the DNA matches it firmly. For some rows the clone size is stated as once, few or many, or as a class when expanded; others skip it.

CDR3,DNA,D,length,size,V,J
CATSRDSGNQPQHF,TGTGCCACCAGCAGAGATTCAGGGAACCAGCCCCAGCATTTT,-,14,-,TRBV15,TRBJ1-5
CSALPPRGTGNTIYF,TGCAGTGCTTTACCGCCCAGGGGAACTGGAAACACCATATATTTT,-,15,-,TRBV20-1,TRBJ1-3
CASSLDRALTQYF,TGTGCCAGCAGCTTAGACCGGGCCCTTACGCAGTATTTT,-,13,-,TRBV5-6,TRBJ2-3
CASSQDGPLGDEQYF,TGTGCCAGCAGCCAAGACGGCCCACTAGGCGACGAGCAGTACTTC,-,15,-,TRBV4-2,TRBJ2-7
CASRQGPGTEAFF,TGTGCCAGCAGACAGGGGCCAGGCACTGAAGCTTTCTTT,TRBD1,13,-,TRBV2,TRBJ1-1
CASTTGVGYTF,TGTGCCTCCACCACAGGGGTTGGCTACACCTTC,TRBD1,11,-,TRBV30,TRBJ1-2
CSARTSGLVSGTQYF,TGCAGTGCTAGAACTAGCGGTCTCGTTTCCGGGACCCAGTACTTC,TRBD2,15,once,TRBV20-1,TRBJ2-5
CASSVDRGRDGYTF,TGCGCCAGCAGCGTAGACAGGGGGCGCGATGGCTACACCTTC,TRBD1,14,-,TRBV5-1,TRBJ1-2
CASSQAWDTQYF,TGTGCCAGCAGCCAAGCTTGGGATACGCAGTATTTT,-,12,-,TRBV3-1,TRBJ2-3
CASSLGLAETQYF,TGTGCCAGCAGCTTAGGGCTTGCGGAGACCCAGTACTTC,-,13,-,TRBV7-9,TRBJ2-5
CAWSLMGLSGAFF,TGTGCCTGGAGTCTCATGGGACTTTCTGGAGCTTTCTTT,-,13,-,TRBV30,TRBJ1-1
CASSIRQGLEQYF,TGTGCCAGTAGTATACGGCAGGGGTTAGAGCAGTACTTC,-,13,once,TRBV19,TRBJ2-7
CASRRHTTDTQYF,TGTGCCAGCAGGAGACACACGACAGATACGCAGTATTTT,-,13,-,TRBV5-4,TRBJ2-3
CSAPPGQGRRGNEQFF,TGCAGTGCGCCACCAGGACAGGGTCGAAGAGGCAATGAGCAGTTCTTC,TRBD1,16,once,TRBV20-1,TRBJ2-1
CASSALADNEQFF,TGCGCCAGCAGCGCCCTAGCGGATAATGAGCAGTTCTTC,TRBD2,13,-,TRBV5-1,TRBJ2-1
CSALNYNEQFF,TGCAGTGCTTTGAACTACAATGAGCAGTTCTTC,-,11,-,TRBV20-1,TRBJ2-1
CASSLLGAGHEQFF,TGCGCCAGCAGCTTGTTGGGAGCTGGGCATGAGCAGTTCTTC,-,14,-,TRBV5-1,TRBJ2-1
CSARVSGALSGNTIYF,TGCAGTGCTAGAGTCTCAGGGGCCCTCTCTGGAAACACCATATATTTT,-,16,-,TRBV20-1,TRBJ1-3
CASSSLAGTSGETQYF,TGTGCCAGCAGTTCACTAGCGGGAACGTCGGGAGAGACCCAGTACTTC,TRBD2,16,once,TRBV27,TRBJ2-5
CASSQDRGWADTQYF,TGCGCCAGCAGCCAGGACAGGGGTTGGGCAGATACGCAGTATTTT,TRBD1,15,once,TRBV4-1,TRBJ2-3
CASSSHSLAEEETQYF,TGTGCCAGCAGTTCCCATTCTCTAGCGGAAGAGGAGACCCAGTACTTC,TRBD2,16,-,TRBV6-2/TRBV6-3,TRBJ2-5
CSVLPRARQETQYF,TGCAGCGTCCTTCCCCGGGCCCGTCAAGAGACCCAGTACTTC,-,14,once,TRBV29-1,TRBJ2-5
CAWSGTNYGYTF,TGTGCCTGGAGCGGCACGAATTATGGCTACACCTTC,-,12,once,TRBV30,TRBJ1-2
CASSLGQPTDTQYF,TGTGCCAGCAGTTTAGGGCAGCCCACAGATACGCAGTATTTT,-,14,-,TRBV12-3/TRBV12-4,TRBJ2-3
CASSNDVGAGANVLTF,TGTGCCAGTAGTAACGACGTGGGGGCTGGGGCCAACGTCCTGACTTTC,-,16,-,TRBV19,TRBJ2-6
CASRPGSYQETQYF,TGTGCCAGCAGGCCGGGCTCGTACCAAGAGACCCAGTACTTC,-,14,-,TRBV12-3/TRBV12-4,TRBJ2-5
CASSDRNTGELFF,TGTGCCAGCAGTGACAGGAACACCGGGGAGCTGTTTTTT,-,13,-,TRBV6-4,TRBJ2-2
CASSLDEGWSNTGNQPQHF,TGTGCCAGCAGCTTAGATGAAGGGTGGAGCAATACGGGCAATCAGCCCCAGCATTTT,-,19,-,TRBV7-9,TRBJ1-5
CASSPNIGTGQPGANVLTF,TGTGCCAGTAGTCCTAACATCGGGACAGGGCAACCAGGGGCCAACGTCCTGACTTTC,TRBD1,19,-,TRBV19,TRBJ2-6
CSALAGTFDVEFF,TGCAGCGCACTAGCGGGAACCTTCGATGTGGAGTTCTTC,TRBD2,13,-,TRBV29-1,TRBJ2-1
CASSQGQGNTGELFF,TGCGCCAGCAGCCAGGGACAGGGGAACACCGGGGAGCTGTTTTTT,TRBD1,15,-,TRBV4-1,TRBJ2-2
CASSRTGGGYGYTF,TGTGCCAGCAGTCGGACAGGGGGCGGCTATGGCTACACCTTC,TRBD1,14,-,TRBV2,TRBJ1-2
CAWSSWVNTEAFF,TGTGCCTGGAGTTCCTGGGTGAACACTGAAGCTTTCTTT,-,13,-,TRBV30,TRBJ1-1
CSAGGPGNTEAFF,TGCAGTGCTGGAGGACCGGGGAACACTGAAGCTTTCTTT,-,13,once,TRBV20-1,TRBJ1-1
CATSEVGQGAGETQYF,TGTGCCACCAGTGAGGTTGGACAGGGGGCTGGGGAGACCCAGTACTTC,TRBD1,16,-,TRBV24-1,TRBJ2-5
CASSQRSFNEQFF,TGTGCCAGCAGCCAGCGAAGCTTTAACGAGCAGTTCTTC,-,13,-,TRBV6-5,TRBJ2-1